These T cell receptor beta chains were read from a single sample in a study of molecular identifiers for immune sequencing clone quantification. TCRdb used MiXCR to reprocess the PCR reads, holding one entry per CDR3 protein. The sample contains hundreds of thousands of distinct CDR3 sequences, just under 20% of which appear only once. Input material: naive CD8+ T cells from blood, with Jurkat cell RNA spiked in. Receptor source: a human donor in good health. Some libraries in this study had Jurkat cell RNA spiked in. CDR3s include the opening cysteine and the closing phenylalanine or tryptophan. The order of the fields is V gene, clone size, D gene, J gene, CDR3 protein, CDR3 DNA. D genes are given only for firm matches. A clone size is listed for some rows: how often the clone was seen (once, few, many), or a class if it is expanded.

TRBV7-6,many,TRBD1,TRBJ2-2,CASSVGGPTGELFF,TGTGCCAGCAGCGTAGGGGGCCCTACCGGGGAGCTGTTTTTT
TRBV6-2/TRBV6-3,.,TRBD1,TRBJ2-1,CASSAGTGGLDEQFF,TGTGCCAGCAGCGCCGGGACAGGGGGCCTTGATGAGCAGTTCTTC
TRBV4-3,many,.,TRBJ1-1,CASSPKSLAPIVRNTEAFF,TGCGCCAGCAGCCCGAAGTCCCTCGCGCCCATAGTTCGGAACACTGAAGCTTTCTTT
TRBV6-5,many,TRBD1,TRBJ1-5,CASSYRQGLVHSNQPQHF,TGTGCCAGCAGTTACAGACAGGGGCTAGTTCATAGCAATCAGCCCCAGCATTTT
TRBV4-2,many,.,TRBJ2-3,CASSQVQLGGRADTQYF,TGTGCCAGCAGCCAAGTCCAACTGGGGGGTCGGGCAGATACGCAGTATTTT
TRBV19,.,.,TRBJ2-1,CASSMAGTGQFF,TGTGCCAGTAGTATGGCAGGGACGGGGCAGTTCTTC
TRBV29-1,.,.,TRBJ2-7,CSVADSYEQCF,TGCAGCGTTGCAGACTCCTACGAGCAGTGCTTC
TRBV29-1,few,TRBD1,TRBJ1-2,CSVLLGQGEYGYTF,TGCAGCGTTTTACTGGGACAGGGGGAATATGGCTACACCTTC
TRBV27,many,TRBD2,TRBJ2-7,CASSLAGEGREQYF,TGTGCCAGCAGCTTAGCGGGAGAGGGTCGCGAGCAGTACTTC
TRBV6-2/TRBV6-3,many,.,TRBJ2-5,CASSYSNQATQETQYF,TGTGCCAGCAGTTACTCGAACCAGGCAACCCAAGAGACCCAGTACTTC
TRBV28,few,TRBD1,TRBJ1-5,CASSEDRGFRYSNQPQHF,TGTGCCAGCAGTGAGGACAGGGGGTTCCGTTATAGCAATCAGCCCCAGCATTTT
TRBV30,few,.,TRBJ1-4,CAWSPPAGPNEKLFF,TGTGCCTGGAGCCCCCCGGCAGGGCCTAATGAAAAACTGTTTTTT
TRBV7-9,many,.,TRBJ2-7,CASSLAFAYEQYF,TGTGCCAGCAGCTTAGCGTTCGCCTACGAGCAGTACTTC
TRBV6-6,few,.,TRBJ1-1,CASSYYAGSNTEAFF,TGTGCCAGCAGTTATTATGCCGGGTCGAACACTGAAGCTTTCTTT
TRBV6-2/TRBV6-3,many,TRBD1,TRBJ1-1,CASSPGTGVTEAFF,TGTGCCAGCAGTCCCGGGACAGGGGTGACTGAAGCTTTCTTT
TRBV5-4,many,TRBD1,TRBJ2-3,CASSPGTGRSTDTQYF,TGTGCCAGCAGCCCTGGGACAGGGAGGAGCACAGATACGCAGTATTTT
TRBV9,few,TRBD2,TRBJ2-5,CASSVSRGGTQETQYF,TGTGCCAGCAGCGTAAGTCGGGGGGGCACCCAAGAGACCCAGTACTTC
TRBV2,many,TRBD1,TRBJ1-1,CASSEHRQGVEAFF,TGTGCCAGCAGTGAACATCGACAGGGGGTTGAAGCTTTCTTT
TRBV7-9,many,TRBD1,TRBJ2-7,CASSAKGTGYSYEQYF,TGTGCCAGCAGCGCGAAAGGGACAGGGTACTCCTACGAGCAGTACTTC
TRBV5-4,many,.,TRBJ1-5,CASSLGPARGNQPQHF,TGTGCCAGCAGCTTGGGCCCGGCGAGAGGGAATCAGCCCCAGCATTTT
TRBV20-1,many,TRBD2,TRBJ2-3,CSAALEIGLAGDTQYF,TGCAGTGCCGCGTTAGAGATAGGCCTAGCGGGAGATACGCAGTATTTT
TRBV5-4,many,TRBD2,TRBJ2-7,CASSSTGTSGEQYF,TGTGCCAGCAGCTCAACCGGGACTAGCGGCGAGCAGTACTTC
TRBV24-1,many,.,TRBJ2-1,CATSDSGIYNEQFF,TGTGCCACCAGTGATTCGGGCATCTACAATGAGCAGTTCTTC
TRBV19,many,.,TRBJ2-7,CASSPAWQGLSYEQYF,TGTGCCAGTAGTCCCGCCTGGCAGGGTCTGTCATACGAGCAGTACTTC
TRBV5-4,many,TRBD1,TRBJ1-3,CASSLTGVDTIYF,TGTGCCAGCAGCCTAACAGGGGTGGACACCATATATTTT
TRBV27,many,.,TRBJ2-7,CASSPPRWGAGEQYF,TGTGCCAGCAGTCCCCCCCGCTGGGGGGCGGGGGAGCAGTACTTC
TRBV7-9,few,TRBD1,TRBJ2-5,CASRSDGTGWEETQYF,TGTGCCAGCAGGAGTGACGGGACAGGGTGGGAAGAGACCCAGTACTTC
TRBV12-3/TRBV12-4,.,.,TRBJ2-7,CASSSIPYEQYF,TGTGCCAGCAGTTCCATACCCTACGAGCAGTACTTC
TRBV6-2/TRBV6-3,many,.,TRBJ1-1,CASSRPMNTEAFF,TGTGCCAGCAGTCGCCCAATGAACACTGAAGCTTTCTTT
TRBV5-6,few,TRBD1,TRBJ1-2,CASSSGGAYGYTF,TGTGCCAGCAGCTCAGGGGGCGCATATGGCTACACCTTC
TRBV19,.,.,TRBJ2-6,CASTLNPPGANVLTF,TGTGCCAGTACCCTTAATCCCCCCGGGGCCAACGTCCTGACTTTC
TRBV2,.,.,TRBJ2-6,CASSLGPGPADNSGADVLTF,TGTGCCAGCAGTTTGGGGCCGGGACCAGCGGATAACTCTGGGGCCGACGTCCTGACTTTC
TRBV2,few,.,TRBJ2-1,CASSYRTGANEQFF,TGTGCCAGCAGTTATAGGACGGGAGCAAATGAGCAGTTCTTC
TRBV24-1,.,.,TRBJ1-5,CATSDRSPSDQPQHF,TGTGCCACCAGTGATCGGAGCCCCTCCGATCAGCCCCAGCATTTT
TRBV15,many,TRBD2,TRBJ2-1,CATSAFGGVYNEQFF,TGTGCCACCTCCGCTTTCGGGGGGGTCTACAATGAGCAGTTCTTC
TRBV9,.,.,TRBJ2-1,CASSPPSDYNEQFF,TGTGCCAGCAGCCCCCCCTCGGACTACAATGAGCAGTTCTTC
TRBV7-9,.,.,TRBJ1-1,CASSLSEQAFF,TGTGCCAGCAGCCTTAGCGAGCAAGCTTTCTTT
TRBV5-1,many,.,TRBJ1-1,CASSWGEETEAFF,TGCGCCAGCAGCTGGGGGGAGGAAACTGAAGCTTTCTTT
TRBV10-3,many,TRBD2,TRBJ2-3,CAISLVAGGRADTQYF,TGTGCCATCAGCCTCGTTGCGGGGGGCAGGGCAGATACGCAGTATTTT
TRBV27,many,TRBD1,TRBJ2-7,CASSWGQSTYEQYF,TGTGCCAGCAGTTGGGGACAGTCGACCTACGAGCAGTACTTC